This T cell receptor beta chain was recorded in a study of blood T cell repertoires in COVID-19. Study overall: PBMCs, B-cell-depleted T cells, or T cells were the source of the cDNA or gDNA that made up the material.

Clones were sequenced by immunoSEQ multiplex PCR, and TCRdb holds only the in-frame ones, with some missing. The sample holds 200,000 to 250,000 clones, approximately 86% seen once. The CDR3 extends over 15 amino acids. Germline loops: CDR1 MDHEN, CDR2 SYDVKM. V lost 7 bases, J lost 5 bases, and 9 bases stayed unmatched. Participant reports of clinical history set cohort assignment. The sample comprised PBMCs or T cells enriched from blood (not recorded which). The TCR originated in a woman aged 50 to 60 with acute COVID-19. The chain combines TRBV28 with TRBJ1-3, with TRBD1 identical over 9 bases. CDR3 sequence reads: CASNLGQGPRNTIYF. CDR3 sequence (DNA): TGTGCCAGCAACCTGGGACAGGGACCTAGAAACACCATATATTTT.